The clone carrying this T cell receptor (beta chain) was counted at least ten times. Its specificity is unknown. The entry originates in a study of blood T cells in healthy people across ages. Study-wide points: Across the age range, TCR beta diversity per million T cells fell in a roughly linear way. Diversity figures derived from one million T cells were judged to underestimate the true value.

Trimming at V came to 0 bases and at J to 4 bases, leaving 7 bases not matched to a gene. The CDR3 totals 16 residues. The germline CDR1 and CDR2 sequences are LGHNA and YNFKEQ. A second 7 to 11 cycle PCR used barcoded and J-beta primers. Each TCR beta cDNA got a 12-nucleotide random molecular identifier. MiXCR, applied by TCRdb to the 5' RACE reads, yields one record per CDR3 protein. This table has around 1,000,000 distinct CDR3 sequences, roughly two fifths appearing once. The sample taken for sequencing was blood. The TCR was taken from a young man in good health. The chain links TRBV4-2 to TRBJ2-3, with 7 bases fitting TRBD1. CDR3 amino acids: CASSQERGQVSDTQYF. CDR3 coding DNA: TGTGCCAGCAGCCAAGAAAGGGGGCAAGTTTCAGATACGCAGTATTTT.